These 22 T cell receptor beta chains were all obtained from the same sample, sequenced in a study of CD8 T cells in ankylosing spondylitis. One entry per CDR3 protein, called by TCRdb with MiXCR from the 5' RACE reads. The sample holds some 250,000 distinct CDR3 sequences; roughly 8.6% are singletons and the top ten take approximately 7%. The sequencing input was blood, either unsorted or a sorted T cell fraction (not recorded which). The receptors shown here come from a male donor with ankylosing spondylitis or in good health (not recorded which).

The table lists this clonotype with many counts. V is TRBV7-9 and J is TRBJ1-1; a possible D gene is TRBD1 (6 bases). Trimming cost V 4 bases and J 5 bases, with 23 bases left between them. The CDR3 loop spans 17 amino acids. Germline assignment: CDR1 SEHNR and CDR2 FQNEAQ (reference sequence). Here the CDR3 reads CASSSSSRRGRGTEAFF. The CDR3, as DNA: TGTGCCAGCAGCTCCAGTTCCCGAAGGGGTAGGGGGACTGAAGCTTTCTTT.

This clonotype was seen repeatedly, ten times or more. This rearrangement joins TRBV24-1 to TRBJ2-3; TRBD2 matches 10 bases. There are 17 residues in the CDR3. V was pared by 4 bases and J by 3 bases, with 9 bases of the junction left unmatched. The V gene's germline CDR1 is KGHDR and CDR2 SFDVKD. The CDR3 loop reads CATSDKPSGRMTDTQYF. DNA for the CDR3: TGTGCCACCAGTGACAAACCTAGCGGGAGAATGACAGATACGCAGTATTTT.

At least ten counts were recorded for this clonotype. The chain is built from TRBV10-3 and TRBJ1-1, with 9 positions matching TRBD1. Germline V gives CDR1 ENHRY, CDR2 SYGVKD. Unmatched junction bases numbered 11, after V lost 0 bases and J lost 6 bases. CDR3 size: 17 residues. As DNA, the CDR3 is TGTGCCATCAGTGAGTCGGGACAGGGAATCGGGGGCGCTGAAGCTTTCTTT. Translated, it gives CAISESGQGIGGAEAFF.

This clonotype was recorded at least ten times. This chain links TRBV7-9 with TRBJ1-1; TRBD1 is a possible D gene (5 bases). The V gene's germline CDR1 is SEHNR and CDR2 FQNEAQ (reference sequence). With 7 bases removed from V and 6 bases from J, the gap between germline ends came to 18 bases. This CDR3 is built from 14 residues. The CDR3 bases are TGTGCCAGCAACTATCGGGACCTAACGGCTGAAGCTTTCTTT. It specifies CASNYRDLTAEAFF.

This clonotype was seen repeatedly, ten times or more. The gene calls are TRBV2 and TRBJ1-5; tentatively, D is TRBD1 (5 bases). The CDR3 consists of 14 residues. V was shortened by 2 bases and J by 5 bases, with 10 bases between the two germline ends. CDR1 and CDR2 (germline): SNHLY, FYNNEI. CDR3 region: CASSELDIDQPQHF. DNA for the CDR3: TGTGCCAGCAGTGAACTGGACATAGATCAGCCCCAGCATTTT.

V gene TRBV20-1 combines with J gene TRBJ2-1; D is unclear. Between the trimmed V and J ends, which lost 4 bases and 0 bases, there was a span of 4 bases. Looked up from germline, CDR1 is DFQATT and CDR2 is SNEGSKA (reference sequence). The CDR3 has 12 residues. The CDR3 loop reads CSATVSYNEQFF. As DNA, the CDR3 is TGCAGTGCTACGGTCTCCTACAATGAGCAGTTCTTC.

This clonotype was picked up a small number of times. This rearrangement joins TRBV14 to TRBJ1-2; D gene unclear. The CDR3 length is 14 residues. Germline lookup yields CDR1 SGHDN and CDR2 FVKESK. Trimming removed 4 bases from V and 0 bases from J, with 9 bases in between. The CDR3 spells CASSRNSANYGYTF. CDR3 coding DNA: TGTGCCAGCAGCCGGAACAGTGCTAACTATGGCTACACCTTC.

In this sample, this clonotype turned up many times. The V and J genes are TRBV5-1 and TRBJ2-2; D is unresolved. Germline V gives CDR1 SGHRS, CDR2 YFSETQ. Trimming removed 6 bases at V and 5 bases at J, with 11 bases between. CDR3 size: 13 residues. CDR3 region: CASKEGVTGELFF. The DNA of the CDR3 is TGCGCCAGCAAGGAAGGAGTGACCGGGGAGCTGTTTTTT.

This clonotype was detected many times. The V call is TRBV9, the J call TRBJ2-1, with 13 bases aligning to TRBD2. V gave up 4 bases and J gave up 7 bases; unmatched junction bases: 5. The CDR3 is 15 amino acids. Germline V gene sequence: CDR1 SGDLS, CDR2 YYNGEE. The CDR3 DNA sequence: TGTGCCAGCAGCCCGAAGGGACTAGCGGGGAATGAGCAGTTCTTC. The encoded protein is CASSPKGLAGNEQFF.

The sample holds many counts of this clonotype. The genes are TRBV7-3 and TRBJ1-5; D ambiguous. Per germline, CDR1 SGHTA and CDR2 FQGTGA. Trimming cost V 6 bases and J 5 bases, with 11 bases left between them. The CDR3 covers 13 residues. This CDR3 is CASRPSRDQPQHF. The CDR3 nucleotides are TGTGCCAGCAGACCGAGTCGAGATCAGCCCCAGCATTTT.

The sample holds many counts of this clonotype. The genes are TRBV20-1 and TRBJ2-7; 8 bases map to TRBD2. V shed 1 base, J shed 4 bases, and the junction held 6 bases outside the gene matches. Per germline, CDR1 DFQATT and CDR2 SNEGSKA (reference sequence). The CDR3 totals 14 residues. The CDR3, as DNA: TGCAGTGCTAGAGGGCGGGAGGTTTCTTACGAGCAGTACTTC. Translated, it gives CSARGREVSYEQYF.

This clonotype has ten or more counts. The chain combines TRBV29-1 with TRBJ1-1, with D hard to call. Germline-derived CDR1 and CDR2 are SQVTM and ANQGSEA. The V gene lost 4 bases and the J gene lost 3 bases, with 6 bases spanning the gap. CDR3 length: 11 amino acids. The chain's CDR3 is CSVVEYTEAFF. The CDR3 nucleotides read TGCAGCGTTGTAGAGTACACTGAAGCTTTCTTT.

This clonotype was detected ten times or more. The V and J genes are TRBV20-1 and TRBJ2-5; D gene unclear. Germline assignment: CDR1 DFQATT and CDR2 SNEGSKA (reference sequence). Between the trimmed V and J ends, which lost 0 bases and 7 bases, there was a span of 15 bases. This CDR3 is 14 amino acids long. The CDR3 DNA reads TGCAGTGCTAGAGATCAAGGTCCGGGCGTGACCCAGTACTTC. Encoded protein: CSARDQGPGVTQYF.

This clonotype appeared many times. The chain couples TRBV7-2 to TRBJ2-7; 12 bases align to TRBD2. J was trimmed by 5 bases and V by 4 bases; bases with no gene match: 9. The CDR3 loop spans 16 amino acids. CDR1 is SGHTA and CDR2 is FQGNSA in the germline V gene. This CDR3 is CASSSPSSGGAHEQYF. The CDR3 DNA reads as TGTGCCAGCAGCTCACCGTCTAGCGGGGGGGCCCACGAGCAGTACTTC.

Many counts were recorded for this clonotype. This chain links TRBV10-3 with TRBJ1-1; 12 nucleotides line up with TRBD1. The junction had 8 bases not matched to a gene; V was cut back by 8 bases and J by 1 base. Germline values: CDR1 ENHRY, CDR2 SYGVKD. CDR3 length equals 16 residues. CDR3: CAIGGTGGASNTEAFF. CDR3 sequence (DNA): TGTGCCATCGGGGGGACAGGGGGCGCGTCGAACACTGAAGCTTTCTTT.

This clonotype has ten or more counts. The chain employs TRBV7-9 and TRBJ1-2; the D gene is possibly TRBD1 (5 bases). V lost 5 bases, J lost 7 bases, and 14 bases lay in between. The CDR3 extends over 13 amino acids. In germline, CDR1 is SEHNR, CDR2 FQNEAQ (reference sequence). The CDR3 nucleotides read TGTGCCAGCAGCGAAGGGACGGAAGTTGGCTACACCTTC. Amino acid sequence: CASSEGTEVGYTF.

In its sample, this clonotype was seen many times. This chain joins TRBV5-6 and TRBJ2-2, with 10 nucleotides matching TRBD2. J gave up 5 bases and V 3 bases, and 4 bases lay outside the gene matches. The V gene's germline CDR1 is SGHDT and CDR2 YYEEEE. The CDR3 is 15 residues long. CDR3 residues: CASSSLAGRTGELFF. DNA of the CDR3: TGTGCCAGCAGCTCACTAGCGGGACGGACCGGGGAGCTGTTTTTT.

This clonotype was observed at least ten times. This chain joins TRBV20-1 and TRBJ1-6; 7 bases match TRBD1. CDR3 length: 16 amino acids. V was clipped by 3 bases and J by 9 bases; unmatched bases: 14. Germline CDR1 DFQATT, CDR2 SNEGSKA (reference sequence). This CDR3 reads CSARGVVAQGFSPLHF. For the CDR3, the DNA is TGCAGTGCTAGGGGGGTGGTGGCACAGGGGTTTTCACCCCTCCACTTT.

This sequence joins TRBV6-1 and TRBJ2-5; D is uncertain. From germline, CDR1 is MNHNS and CDR2 SASEGT. This CDR3 region has 15 residues. With 5 bases removed from V and 1 base from J, the gap between germline ends came to 14 bases. The CDR3 sequence is CASSLGRHTQETQYF. The CDR3, as DNA: TGTGCCAGCAGTCTTGGGCGGCACACCCAAGAGACCCAGTACTTC.

This clonotype came up a few times. The V call is TRBV10-3, the J call TRBJ2-2, with TRBD1 as a possible D gene (6 bases). CDR3 length equals 15 residues. V shed 3 bases and J shed 1 base, with 9 bases lying between them. From germline, CDR1 is ENHRY and CDR2 SYGVKD. CDR3 sequence: CAISDVQGNTGELFF. CDR3 nucleotide sequence: TGTGCCATCAGTGACGTACAGGGGAACACCGGGGAGCTGTTTTTT.

In this sample, this clonotype turned up many times. The chain couples TRBV7-6 to TRBJ1-1; 7 nucleotides align to TRBD1. CDR1 and CDR2 (germline): SGHVS, FNYEAQ. The length of the CDR3 is 17 residues. With V trimmed by 2 bases and J by 1 base, 10 bases remained unmatched. Written as DNA, the CDR3 is TGTGCCAGCAGCTTACCGAGAGCCGGGACAGCGAACACTGAAGCTTTCTTT. The encoded protein is CASSLPRAGTANTEAFF.

The rearrangement links TRBV6-1 to TRBJ1-4; 8 nucleotides align to TRBD1. Germline loops: CDR1 MNHNS, CDR2 SASEGT. The CDR3 is made up of 16 amino acids. V was pared by 5 bases and J by 3 bases, with 8 bases of the junction left unmatched. CDR3 DNA sequence: TGTGCCAGCAGTCCCCATACAGGGGGGCCTAATGAAAAACTGTTTTTT. Translated: CASSPHTGGPNEKLFF.